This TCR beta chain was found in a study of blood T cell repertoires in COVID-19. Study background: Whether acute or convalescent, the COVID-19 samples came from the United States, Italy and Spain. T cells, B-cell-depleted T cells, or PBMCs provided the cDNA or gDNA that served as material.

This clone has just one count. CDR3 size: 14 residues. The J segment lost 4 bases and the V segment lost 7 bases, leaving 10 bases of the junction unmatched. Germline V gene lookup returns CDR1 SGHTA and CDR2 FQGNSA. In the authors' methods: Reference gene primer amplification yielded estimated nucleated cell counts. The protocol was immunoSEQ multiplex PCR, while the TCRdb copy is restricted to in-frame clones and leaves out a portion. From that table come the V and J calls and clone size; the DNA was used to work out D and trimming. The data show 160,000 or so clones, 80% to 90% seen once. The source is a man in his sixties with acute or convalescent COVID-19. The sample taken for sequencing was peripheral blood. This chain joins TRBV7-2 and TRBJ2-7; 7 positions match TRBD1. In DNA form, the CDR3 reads TGTGCCAGCACCCCGCGGGCAGGGGGTTACGAGCAGTACTTC. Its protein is CASTPRAGGYEQYF.